This T cell receptor beta chain was obtained from a study of cytomegalovirus exposure and HLA in healthy donors. Study overall: Inside one of the first data releases sat tens of millions of unique TCRs taken from HLA-typed donors. Whole-study findings and limits: In the analysis, some V segments, TRBV6-2 and TRBV6-3 included, were excluded as indistinguishable. In an earlier analysis, about 87% or about 30%: the productive usage of most TCR beta V segments. Reportedly, diagnosis of cytomegalovirus status by the classifier showed high specificity and sensitivity.

This clone occurred a few times. Its antigen is not known. The study ran its PCR with 60 Vbeta and 13 Jbeta primers. The table came from immunoSEQ multiplex PCR; TCRdb's copy has only in-frame clones and leaves some out. The table has about 160,000 clones, around four fifths seen once. Trimming cost V 4 bases and J 1 base; bases outside gene matches: 1. CDR3 size: 13 residues. The germline CDR1 and CDR2 sequences are SGHRS and YFSETQ. The specimen was PBMCs. This chain joins TRBV5-1 and TRBJ1-1; 7 nucleotides match TRBD1. The TCR sequence derives from a woman aged 50 to 60 in good health and CMV-seronegative. CDR3 bases: TGCGCCAGCAGCCGGGACAGGAACACTGAAGCTTTCTTT. Its translation: CASSRDRNTEAFF.